This T cell receptor beta chain was recovered during a study of blood T cell repertoires in COVID-19. Study at large: COVID-19 samples, acute and convalescent, were from the United States, Italy and Spain.

From germline, CDR1 is MDHEN and CDR2 SYDVKM. The CDR3 length is 15 residues. V was shortened by 6 bases and J by 1 base, with 15 bases between the two germline ends. Authors' methods: For nucleated cells, counts were estimated from reference gene primer amplification. Only in-frame clones appear in the TCRdb table, and some are missing; sequencing was by immunoSEQ multiplex PCR. D and trimming were read from the DNA, whereas the V and J calls and clone size are those reported in that table. Counted here are over 150,000 clones, 80% to 90% occurring once; the ten biggest clones make up roughly 8.6%. The chain uses TRBV28 and TRBJ1-1; D might be TRBD1 (5 bases). Sequenced material: PBMCs or T cells enriched from blood (not recorded which). This receptor was obtained from a woman under 30 who had recovered from COVID-19. The CDR3 reads CASSWRGVANTEAFF. The CDR3 DNA sequence: TGTGCCAGCAGCTGGCGGGGGGTTGCGAACACTGAAGCTTTCTTT.